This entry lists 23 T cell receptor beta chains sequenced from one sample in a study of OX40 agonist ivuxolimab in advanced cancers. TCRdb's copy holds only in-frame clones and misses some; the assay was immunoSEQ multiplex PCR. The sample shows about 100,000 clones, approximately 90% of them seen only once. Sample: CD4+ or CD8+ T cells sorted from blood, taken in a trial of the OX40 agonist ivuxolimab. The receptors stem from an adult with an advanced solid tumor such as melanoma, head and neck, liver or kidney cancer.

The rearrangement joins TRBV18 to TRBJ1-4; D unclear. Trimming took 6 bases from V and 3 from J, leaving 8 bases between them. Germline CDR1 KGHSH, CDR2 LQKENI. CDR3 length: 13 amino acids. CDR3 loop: CASSRTSNEKLFF. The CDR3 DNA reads TGTGCCAGCTCCCGCACGTCTAATGAAAAACTGTTTTTT.

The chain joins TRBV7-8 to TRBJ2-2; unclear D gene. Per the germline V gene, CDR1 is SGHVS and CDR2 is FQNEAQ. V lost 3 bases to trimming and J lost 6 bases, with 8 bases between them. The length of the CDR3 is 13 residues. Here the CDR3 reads CASSFPAAGELFF. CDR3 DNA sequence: TGTGCCAGCAGCTTCCCGGCGGCCGGGGAGCTGTTTTTT.

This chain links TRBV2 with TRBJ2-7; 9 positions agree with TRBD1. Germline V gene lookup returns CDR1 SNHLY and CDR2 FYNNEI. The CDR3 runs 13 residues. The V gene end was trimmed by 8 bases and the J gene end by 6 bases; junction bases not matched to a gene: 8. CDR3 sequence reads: CASGRTGVPEQYF. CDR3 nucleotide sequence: TGTGCCAGCGGAAGGACAGGGGTTCCCGAGCAGTACTTC.

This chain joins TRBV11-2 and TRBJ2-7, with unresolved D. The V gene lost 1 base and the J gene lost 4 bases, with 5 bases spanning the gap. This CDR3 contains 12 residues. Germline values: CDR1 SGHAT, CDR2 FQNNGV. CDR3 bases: TGTGCCAGCAGCTTAGTTAGGTACGAGCAGTACTTC. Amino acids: CASSLVRYEQYF.

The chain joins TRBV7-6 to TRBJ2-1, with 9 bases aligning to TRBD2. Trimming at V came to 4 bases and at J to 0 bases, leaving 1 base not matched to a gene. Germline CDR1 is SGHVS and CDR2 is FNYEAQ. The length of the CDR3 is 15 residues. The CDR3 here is CASSYSGGSYNEQFF. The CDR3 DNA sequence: TGTGCCAGCAGCTATAGCGGGGGCTCCTACAATGAGCAGTTCTTC.

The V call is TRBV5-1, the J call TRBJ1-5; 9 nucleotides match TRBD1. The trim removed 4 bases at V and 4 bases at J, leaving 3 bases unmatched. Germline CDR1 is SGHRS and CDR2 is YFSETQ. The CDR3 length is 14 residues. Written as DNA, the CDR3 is TGCGCCAGCAGCGCGGGACAGGGTAATCAGCCCCAGCATTTT. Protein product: CASSAGQGNQPQHF.

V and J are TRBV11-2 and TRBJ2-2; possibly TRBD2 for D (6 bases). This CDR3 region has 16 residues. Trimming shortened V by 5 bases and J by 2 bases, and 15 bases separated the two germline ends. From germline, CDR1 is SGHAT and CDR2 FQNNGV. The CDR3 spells CASSPHGSGNTGELFF. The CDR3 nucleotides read TGTGCCAGCAGCCCCCACGGTAGCGGAAACACCGGGGAGCTGTTTTTT. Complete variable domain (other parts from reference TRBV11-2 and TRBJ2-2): EAGVAQSPRYKIIEKRQSVAFWCNPISGHATLYWYQQILGQGPKLLIQFQNNGVVDDSQLPKDRFSAERLKGVDSTLKIQPAKLEDSAVYLCASSPHGSGNTGELFFGEGSRLTVL.

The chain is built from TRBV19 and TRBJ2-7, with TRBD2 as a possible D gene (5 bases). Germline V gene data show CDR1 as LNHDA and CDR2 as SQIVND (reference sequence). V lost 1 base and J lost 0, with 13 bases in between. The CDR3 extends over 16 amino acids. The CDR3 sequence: CASSIGASLSSYEQYF. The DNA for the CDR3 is TGTGCCAGTAGTATAGGGGCTAGCCTTAGCTCCTACGAGCAGTACTTC.

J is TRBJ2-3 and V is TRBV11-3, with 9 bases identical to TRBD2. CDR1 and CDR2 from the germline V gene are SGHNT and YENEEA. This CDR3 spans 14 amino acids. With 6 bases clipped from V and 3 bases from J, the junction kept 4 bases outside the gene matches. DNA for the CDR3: TGTGCCAGCAGTAGCGGGAGAGGGACAGATACGCAGTATTTT. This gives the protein CASSSGRGTDTQYF.

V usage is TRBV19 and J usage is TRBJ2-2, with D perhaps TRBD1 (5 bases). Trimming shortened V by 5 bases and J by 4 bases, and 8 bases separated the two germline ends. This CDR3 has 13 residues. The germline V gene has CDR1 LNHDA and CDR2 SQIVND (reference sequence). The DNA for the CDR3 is TGTGCCAGTAGTCCGACAGTCACCGGGGAGCTGTTTTTT. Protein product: CASSPTVTGELFF. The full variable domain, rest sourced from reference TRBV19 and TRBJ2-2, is DGGITQSPKYLFRKEGQNVTLSCEQNLNHDAMYWYRQDPGQGLRLIYYSQIVNDFQKGDIAEGYSVSREKKESFPLTVTSAQKNPTAFYLCASSPTVTGELFFGEGSRLTVL.

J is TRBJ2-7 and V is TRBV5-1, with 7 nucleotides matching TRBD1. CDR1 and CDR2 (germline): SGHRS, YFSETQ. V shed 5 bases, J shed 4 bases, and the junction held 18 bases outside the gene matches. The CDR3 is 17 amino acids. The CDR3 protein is CASRDLTGSGIRYEQYF. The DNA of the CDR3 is TGCGCCAGCAGGGATCTGACAGGGTCGGGCATTCGGTACGAGCAGTACTTC.

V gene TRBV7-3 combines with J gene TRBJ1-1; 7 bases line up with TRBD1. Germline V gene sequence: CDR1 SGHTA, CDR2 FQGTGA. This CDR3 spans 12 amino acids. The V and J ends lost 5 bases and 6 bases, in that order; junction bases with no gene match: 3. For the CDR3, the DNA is TGTGCCAGCAGCAAGGACAGGCCTGAAGCTTTCTTT. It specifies CASSKDRPEAFF.

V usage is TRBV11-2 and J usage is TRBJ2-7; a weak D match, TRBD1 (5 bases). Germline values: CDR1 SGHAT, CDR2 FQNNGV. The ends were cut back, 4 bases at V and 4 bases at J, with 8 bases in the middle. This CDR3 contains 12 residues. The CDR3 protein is CASSSQGYEQYF. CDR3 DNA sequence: TGTGCCAGCAGCTCCCAGGGTTACGAGCAGTACTTC.

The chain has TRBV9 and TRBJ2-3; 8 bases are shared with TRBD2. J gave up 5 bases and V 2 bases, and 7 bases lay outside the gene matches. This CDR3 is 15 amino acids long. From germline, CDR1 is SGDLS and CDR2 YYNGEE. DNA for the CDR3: TGTGCCAGCAGCGTTCGACTAGCGCTAGGAGATACGCAGTATTTT. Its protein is CASSVRLALGDTQYF.

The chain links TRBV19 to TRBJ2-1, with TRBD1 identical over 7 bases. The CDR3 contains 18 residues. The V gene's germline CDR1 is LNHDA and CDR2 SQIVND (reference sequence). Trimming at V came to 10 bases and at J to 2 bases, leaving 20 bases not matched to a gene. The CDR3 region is CANQREVGGEVPYNEQFF. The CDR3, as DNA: TGTGCCAATCAAAGGGAAGTAGGGGGCGAAGTTCCCTACAATGAGCAGTTCTTC.

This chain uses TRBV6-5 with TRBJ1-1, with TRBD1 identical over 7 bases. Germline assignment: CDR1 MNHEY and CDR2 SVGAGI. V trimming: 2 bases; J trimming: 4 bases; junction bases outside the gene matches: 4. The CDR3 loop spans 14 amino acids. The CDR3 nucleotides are TGTGCCAGCAGTTACCGGCAGGGGGTCACTGAAGCTTTCTTT. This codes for CASSYRQGVTEAFF.

DNA of the CDR3: TGTGCCAGCAGCTTATCCTTTCAAGAGACCCAGTACTTC. It codes for CASSLSFQETQYF. The V and J genes are TRBV7-6 and TRBJ2-5; D unclear. This CDR3 is 13 amino acids long. Germline V lookup: CDR1 SGHVS, CDR2 FNYEAQ. V was shortened by 2 bases and J by 2 bases, with 6 bases between the two germline ends.

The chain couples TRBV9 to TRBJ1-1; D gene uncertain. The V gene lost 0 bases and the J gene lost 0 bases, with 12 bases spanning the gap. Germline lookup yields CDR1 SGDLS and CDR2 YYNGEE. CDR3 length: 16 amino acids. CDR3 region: CASSVGPSRMNTEAFF. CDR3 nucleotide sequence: TGTGCCAGCAGCGTAGGCCCAAGCAGGATGAACACTGAAGCTTTCTTT.

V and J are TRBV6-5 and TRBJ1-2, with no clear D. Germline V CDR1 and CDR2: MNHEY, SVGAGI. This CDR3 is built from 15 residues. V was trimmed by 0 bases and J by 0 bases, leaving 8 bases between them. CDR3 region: CASSYSNIPNYGYTF. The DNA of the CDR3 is TGTGCCAGCAGTTACTCGAACATCCCTAACTATGGCTACACCTTC.

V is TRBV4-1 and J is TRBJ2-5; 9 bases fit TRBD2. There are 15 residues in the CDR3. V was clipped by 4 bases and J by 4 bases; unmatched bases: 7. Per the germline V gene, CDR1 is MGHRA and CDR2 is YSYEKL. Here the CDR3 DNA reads TGCGCCAGCAGCCCTCCTCGAGCGGGAGGAGAGACCCAGTACTTC. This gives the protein CASSPPRAGGETQYF.

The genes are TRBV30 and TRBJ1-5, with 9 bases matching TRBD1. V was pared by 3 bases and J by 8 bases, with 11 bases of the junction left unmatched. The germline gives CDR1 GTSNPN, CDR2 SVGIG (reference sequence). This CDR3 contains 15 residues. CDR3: CAWSLGTGNREPQHF. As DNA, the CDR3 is TGTGCCTGGAGCCTCGGGACAGGGAATCGAGAGCCCCAGCATTTT.

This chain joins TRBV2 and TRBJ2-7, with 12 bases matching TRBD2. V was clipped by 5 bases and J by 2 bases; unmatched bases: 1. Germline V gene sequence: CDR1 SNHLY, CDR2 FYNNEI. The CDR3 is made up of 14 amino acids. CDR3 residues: CASSLAGGPYEQYF. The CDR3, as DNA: TGTGCCAGCAGTCTAGCGGGAGGGCCCTACGAGCAGTACTTC.

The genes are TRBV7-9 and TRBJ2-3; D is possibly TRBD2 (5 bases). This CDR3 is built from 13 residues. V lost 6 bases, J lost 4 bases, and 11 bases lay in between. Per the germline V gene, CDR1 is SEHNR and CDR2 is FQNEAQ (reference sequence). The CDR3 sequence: CASSRGFSDTQYF. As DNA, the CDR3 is TGTGCCAGCAGTCGGGGTTTCTCAGATACGCAGTATTTT.